This passage covers 28 T cell receptor beta chains from one sample sequenced in a study of cytomegalovirus exposure and HLA in healthy donors. The PCR ran on 60 Vbeta and 13 Jbeta primers. TCRdb's copy holds only in-frame clones and misses some; the assay was immunoSEQ multiplex PCR. The repertoire holds 85,000 to 95,000 clones, with about 80% as singletons. Sequences were obtained from PBMCs. These receptors all stem from a man aged 25-45 years in good health and CMV-seropositive.

This clone showed up just a few times. CDR3 sequence reads: CSVEGGGRGDNEQFF. CDR3 nucleotides: TGCAGCGTTGAAGGGGGCGGGAGGGGGGACAATGAGCAGTTCTTC. V gene TRBV29-1 combines with J gene TRBJ2-1, with 9 nucleotides matching TRBD2. Germline V gives CDR1 SQVTM, CDR2 ANQGSEA. The CDR3 totals 15 residues. The V gene end was trimmed by 1 base and the J gene end by 5 bases; junction bases not matched to a gene: 6.

This chain links TRBV30 with TRBJ1-2; no reliable D call. The V end was cut by 0 bases, the J end by 0 bases, with 8 bases between. The CDR3 has 14 residues. Germline values: CDR1 GTSNPN, CDR2 SVGIG (reference sequence). The CDR3 spells CAWSVIGANYGYTF. CDR3 nucleotides: TGTGCCTGGAGTGTTATCGGAGCTAACTATGGCTACACCTTC.

The chain uses TRBV2 and TRBJ1-2; D gene ambiguous. The CDR3 runs to 13 residues. The ends were cut back, 1 base at V and 3 bases at J, with 6 bases in the middle. The germline CDR1 and CDR2 sequences are SNHLY and FYNNEI. The CDR3, as DNA: TGTGCCAGCAGTGAAGGGCAACACTATGGCTACACCTTC. Translation gives CASSEGQHYGYTF. Combining the CDR3 with reference TRBV2 and TRBJ1-2 gives the whole variable domain EPEVTQTPSHQVTQMGQEVILRCVPISNHLYFYWYRQILGQKVEFLVSFYNNEISEKSEIFDDQFSVERPDGSNFTLKIRSTKLEDSAMYFCASSEGQHYGYTFGSGTRLTVV.

The chain links TRBV28 to TRBJ1-2; D perhaps matches TRBD1 (6 bases). V lost 7 bases and J 0 bases, leaving 12 bases between the germline ends. The CDR3 contains 14 residues. Germline V gene data show CDR1 as MDHEN and CDR2 as SYDVKM. The CDR3 DNA is TGTGCCAGCACCCAAGGGGGTACTAACTATGGCTACACCTTC. This translates into CASTQGGTNYGYTF.

This chain joins TRBV6-6 and TRBJ2-1, with TRBD2 matching over 10 bases. After removal of 4 bases from V and 5 bases from J, the junction contained 2 bases not matched to a gene. Per the germline V gene, CDR1 is MNHNY and CDR2 is SVGAGI (reference sequence). The CDR3 is made up of 14 amino acids. CDR3 nucleotide sequence: TGTGCCAGCAGTTTAGGACTAGCGGACAATGAGCAGTTCTTC. Its protein is CASSLGLADNEQFF.

This chain connects TRBV9 to TRBJ2-7; 8 bases are a match to TRBD2. J was trimmed by 3 bases and V by 3 bases; bases with no gene match: 5. Germline CDR1 reads SGDLS; CDR2 reads YYNGEE. The CDR3 sequence is 14 residues long. DNA of the CDR3: TGTGCCAGCAGCGCGGGACTAGTTGGCTACGAGCAGTACTTC. This sequence encodes CASSAGLVGYEQYF. The full variable domain, in which reference TRBV9 and TRBJ2-7 provide the parts outside the CDR3, is DSGVTQTPKHLITATGQRVTLRCSPRSGDLSVYWYQQSLDQGLQFLIQYYNGEERAKGNILERFSAQQFPDLHSELNLSSLELGDSALYFCASSAGLVGYEQYFGPGTRLTVT.

The rearrangement links TRBV6-5 to TRBJ1-2; D not certain. The germline V gene encodes CDR1 MNHEY and CDR2 SVGAGI. The CDR3 has 12 amino acids. With 6 bases removed from V and 0 bases from J, the gap between germline ends came to 5 bases. CDR3 in amino acids: CASRVANYGYTF. CDR3 bases: TGTGCCAGCAGAGTAGCTAACTATGGCTACACCTTC.

The CDR3 nucleotides are TGTGCCACTTCCCCGGGTTTCAAACTTAACACTGAAGCTTTCTTT. Amino acid sequence: CATSPGFKLNTEAFF. This chain uses TRBV19 with TRBJ1-1, with D unresolved. Germline CDR1 and CDR2: LNHDA and SQIVND (reference sequence). The V end lost 10 bases, the J end lost 2 bases, and 20 bases lay between the germline ends. The CDR3 length is 15 residues.

This clone is a singleton in its sample. CDR3 nucleotide sequence: TGTGCCTGCACCGCGGGATCCCTTTGGGATGAGCAGTTCTTC. Protein product: CACTAGSLWDEQFF. This chain uses TRBV30 with TRBJ2-1; the D gene is possibly TRBD2 (6 bases). The CDR3 totals 14 residues. CDR1 is GTSNPN, CDR2 SVGIG, per germline (reference sequence). The V gene lost 6 bases and the J gene lost 8 bases, with 20 bases spanning the gap.

The chain is built from TRBV27 and TRBJ2-3; 7 bases are a match to TRBD2. This CDR3 spans 15 amino acids. Germline CDR1 reads MNHEY; CDR2 reads SMNVEV (reference sequence). The junction had 8 bases not matched to a gene; V was cut back by 4 bases and J by 4 bases. The CDR3 DNA sequence: TGTGCCAGCAGTTCCTCGCCCGGGAGGTCAGATACGCAGTATTTT. This translates into CASSSSPGRSDTQYF.

V usage is TRBV29-1 and J usage is TRBJ2-1, with D possibly being TRBD1 (6 bases). The germline gives CDR1 SQVTM, CDR2 ANQGSEA. The CDR3 spans 14 residues. The V end lost 3 bases, the J end lost 2 bases, and 11 bases lay between the germline ends. The CDR3 region has the DNA TGCAGCGTTGAGGGGACACAACCCTACAATGAGCAGTTCTTC. This gives the protein CSVEGTQPYNEQFF.

Notes on this clone: This sample includes further DNA sequences coding for the same CDR3. This chain uses TRBV7-3 with TRBJ2-1; the match to TRBD1 covers 7 bases. This CDR3 comprises 14 residues. The germline V gene has CDR1 SGHTA and CDR2 FQGTGA. The V and J ends lost 0 bases and 6 bases, in that order; junction bases with no gene match: 2. Here the CDR3 reads CASSLTSGGNEQFF. For the CDR3, the DNA is TGTGCCAGCAGCTTAACCTCAGGGGGCAATGAGCAGTTCTTC.

This sequence joins TRBV9 and TRBJ2-2, with 8 bases lining up with TRBD1. Germline assignment: CDR1 SGDLS and CDR2 YYNGEE. J was trimmed by 5 bases and V by 4 bases; bases with no gene match: 7. CDR3 length: 15 residues. The CDR3: CASSRGQGSTGELFF. In DNA, the CDR3 is TGTGCCAGCAGCCGAGGACAGGGTAGTACCGGGGAGCTGTTTTTT.

This chain uses TRBV7-9 with TRBJ1-1; no definite D call. Trimming pared 4 bases from V and 6 bases from J, leaving 15 bases between. Germline V gene lookup returns CDR1 SEHNR and CDR2 FQNEAQ (reference sequence). This CDR3 comprises 14 residues. CDR3 sequence reads: CASSSNFLVAEAFF. The CDR3 DNA is TGTGCCAGCAGCTCCAATTTCCTGGTAGCTGAAGCTTTCTTT.

CDR3 sequence reads: CASSLSGLNTEAFF. DNA for the CDR3: TGTGCCAGCAGCTTATCTGGTCTAAACACTGAAGCTTTCTTT. The J gene is TRBJ1-1, the V gene TRBV11-3; the D is unclear. Germline V gene lookup returns CDR1 SGHNT and CDR2 YENEEA. The CDR3 is 14 residues long. Trimming took 2 bases from V and 2 from J, leaving 9 bases between them. Full variable domain (outside the CDR3, taken from reference TRBV11-3 and TRBJ1-1): EAGVVQSPRYKIIEKKQPVAFWCNPISGHNTLYWYLQNLGQGPELLIRYENEEAVDDSQLPKDRFSAERLKGVDSTLKIQPAELGDSAVYLCASSLSGLNTEAFFGQGTRLTVV.

This chain uses TRBV30 with TRBJ2-7; 10 nucleotides agree with TRBD2. V dropped 3 bases and J dropped 4; count of bases not matched to a gene: 9. CDR3 length: 15 residues. The germline V gene has CDR1 GTSNPN and CDR2 SVGIG (reference sequence). The CDR3 DNA is TGTGCCTGGAGCCCGGCACTAGCGGGAAGTTACGAGCAGTACTTC. Its protein product is CAWSPALAGSYEQYF.

In this sample, this clone turned up once. The V gene is TRBV4-3, the J gene TRBJ1-1, with 7 positions matching TRBD1. There are 17 residues in the CDR3. V shed 0 bases and J 4 bases; nucleotides not matched to a gene: 11. The germline V gene encodes CDR1 LGHNA and CDR2 YSLEER. Written as DNA, the CDR3 is TGCGCCAGCAGCCAAGACAGGGGGTTCAGTTTGGGCACTGAAGCTTTCTTT. It encodes CASSQDRGFSLGTEAFF.

The V call is TRBV7-2, the J call TRBJ2-1; the match to TRBD1 covers 9 bases. Germline V CDR1 and CDR2: SGHTA, FQGNSA. This CDR3 is 15 amino acids long. The V and J ends lost 1 base and 11 bases, in that order; junction bases with no gene match: 9. CDR3 loop: CASSLGGQGFGKQFF. The CDR3 DNA follows: TGTGCCAGCAGCTTAGGGGGACAGGGTTTTGGGAAGCAGTTCTTC.

The chain uses TRBV7-3 and TRBJ1-5; D is possibly TRBD1 (6 bases). CDR3 length: 13 residues. Germline loops: CDR1 SGHTA, CDR2 FQGTGA. V gave up 5 bases and J gave up 3 bases, with 8 bases separating them. The CDR3 DNA sequence: TGTGCCAGCAGCCAGGGGCCCAATCAGCCCCAGCATTTT. Its translation: CASSQGPNQPQHF.

The V gene is TRBV27, the J gene TRBJ2-7, with TRBD1 identical over 8 bases. V was clipped by 5 bases and J by 0 bases; unmatched bases: 6. The CDR3 covers 15 residues. Germline V lookup: CDR1 MNHEY, CDR2 SMNVEV (reference sequence). In DNA form, the CDR3 reads TGTGCCAGCAGTAGGAGGACAGGGTCCTCCTACGAGCAGTACTTC. This codes for CASSRRTGSSYEQYF.

CDR3 DNA: TGTGCCAGCACCATTAGCGGTTACAATGAGCAGTTCTTC. Protein product: CASTISGYNEQFF. The chain couples TRBV28 to TRBJ2-1; D might be TRBD2 (6 bases). The ends were cut back, 7 bases at V and 4 bases at J, with 11 bases in the middle. The germline V gene has CDR1 MDHEN and CDR2 SYDVKM. The CDR3 length is 13 residues.

This clone has only one observation. The chain uses TRBV7-2 and TRBJ1-2; unclear D gene. From germline, CDR1 is SGHTA and CDR2 FQGNSA. CDR3 size: 13 residues. V was clipped by 4 bases and J by 9 bases, with 15 bases between them. CDR3 nucleotides: TGTGCCAGCAGCTCCCGACGGGAGGGAAGCTACACCTTC. This encodes CASSSRREGSYTF.

The chain employs TRBV25-1 and TRBJ1-6; D is ambiguous. The germline gives CDR1 MGHDK, CDR2 SYGVNS. With 4 bases removed from V and 13 bases from J, the gap between germline ends came to 17 bases. The CDR3 consists of 14 residues. CDR3 DNA: TGTGCCAGCAGTGGCGGGCCTCTAGGCGCGCCCCTCCACTTT. It translates to CASSGGPLGAPLHF.

This clone was detected only a few times. The CDR3 protein is CASSLGTGGSGNTIYF. DNA of the CDR3: TGCGCCAGCAGCTTGGGGACAGGGGGCTCTGGAAACACCATATATTTT. This chain connects TRBV5-1 to TRBJ1-3; 10 bases match TRBD1. The CDR3 spans 16 residues. V shed 0 bases, J shed 0 bases, and the junction held 0 bases outside the gene matches. From germline, CDR1 is SGHRS and CDR2 YFSETQ. Variable domain in full (rest from reference TRBV5-1 and TRBJ1-3): KAGVTQTPRYLIKTRGQQVTLSCSPISGHRSVSWYQQTPGQGLQFLFEYFSETQRNKGNFPGRFSGRQFSNSRSEMNVSTLELGDSALYLCASSLGTGGSGNTIYFGEGSWLTVV.

This sequence joins TRBV4-1 and TRBJ2-7, with D perhaps matching TRBD2 (6 bases). The V gene lost 1 base and the J gene lost 1 base, with 23 bases spanning the gap. In germline, CDR1 is MGHRA, CDR2 YSYEKL. The CDR3 loop spans 19 amino acids. The CDR3 DNA is TGCGCCAGCAGCCAAGTTCCATTCGGGGGTCGAGGGGTTTCCTACGAGCAGTACTTC. Its protein is CASSQVPFGGRGVSYEQYF.

This clone was counted between two and nine times. The chain is built from TRBV29-1 and TRBJ1-2; D unresolved. The CDR3 has 12 residues. Between the trimmed V and J ends, which lost 4 bases and 3 bases, there was a span of 9 bases. Germline-derived CDR1 and CDR2 are SQVTM and ANQGSEA. As DNA, the CDR3 is TGCAGCGTTGCTACCTTCGACTATGGCTACACCTTC. This translates into CSVATFDYGYTF.

The chain recombines TRBV6-1 with TRBJ2-3; D possibly corresponds to TRBD1 (7 bases). The V end lost 3 bases, the J end lost 2 bases, and 9 bases lay between the germline ends. The CDR3 covers 14 residues. In germline, CDR1 is MNHNS, CDR2 SASEGT. Here the CDR3 DNA reads TGTGCCAGCAGTGACAGGGGGGACACAGATACGCAGTATTTT. Its protein is CASSDRGDTDTQYF.

The chain joins TRBV7-9 to TRBJ2-7, with D possibly being TRBD1 (6 bases). The CDR3 runs 13 residues. Germline V gene data show CDR1 as SEHNR and CDR2 as FQNEAQ (reference sequence). V lost 6 bases and J 6 bases, leaving 15 bases between the germline ends. The CDR3 is CASSRTTGLEQYV. The CDR3 DNA reads TGTGCCAGCAGTCGTACCACAGGGCTCGAGCAGTACGTC.